The 27 T cell receptor beta chains reported below all come from one sample, sequenced in a study of blood T cells in healthy people across ages. Together with a sample-barcoded 5' primer, a J-beta primer mix was included in a second PCR lasting roughly 6 to 12 cycles. TCRdb analysed the 5' RACE reads with MiXCR anew, one entry per CDR3 protein. Here the sample spans about 1.4 million distinct CDR3 sequences, 45% to 70% being singletons. Sequencing input: blood. The origin of the receptors is a man younger than 35 in good health.

The chain carries TRBV7-2 and TRBJ2-3; D is perhaps TRBD1 or TRBD2 (6 bases each). The CDR3 totals 15 residues. Trimming pared 5 bases from V and 5 bases from J, leaving 17 bases between. Germline lookup yields CDR1 SGHTA and CDR2 FQGNSA. The CDR3 region is CASSPLGGGVDTQYF. The CDR3 DNA is TGTGCCAGCAGCCCCCTGGGGGGCGGGGTAGATACGCAGTATTTT.

This chain joins TRBV3-1 and TRBJ2-2; D remains ambiguous. Trimming pared 6 bases from V and 6 bases from J, leaving 17 bases between. Germline V gives CDR1 LGHDT, CDR2 YNNKEL (reference sequence). This CDR3 has 15 residues. CDR3 bases: TGTGCCAGCAGGGATCTTAGCCACCACGCCGGGGAGCTGTTTTTT. Its translation: CASRDLSHHAGELFF. The whole variable domain, filled in from reference TRBV3-1 and TRBJ2-2, reads DTAVSQTPKYLVTQMGNDKSIKCEQNLGHDTMYWYKQDSKKFLKIMFSYNNKELIINETVPNRFSPKSPDKAHLNLHINSLELGDSAVYFCASRDLSHHAGELFFGEGSRLTVL.

V and J are TRBV30 and TRBJ2-1, with D possibly TRBD1 on 5 matching bases. CDR1 and CDR2 (germline): GTSNPN, SVGIG (reference sequence). CDR3 length: 12 residues. V was shortened by 5 bases and J by 12 bases, with 17 bases between the two germline ends. CDR3 in amino acids: CAWRQTYDAQFF. The CDR3 DNA reads as TGTGCCTGGCGACAGACTTATGATGCGCAGTTCTTC.

The V and J genes are TRBV20-1 and TRBJ2-5, with D maybe TRBD1 (5 bases). V was cut by 5 bases and J by 5 bases, with 15 bases left in between. This CDR3 comprises 13 residues. The germline V gene encodes CDR1 DFQATT and CDR2 SNEGSKA (reference sequence). The DNA for the CDR3 is TGCAGTGCTGGCCCCCCTAGGGGCGAGACCCAGTACTTC. Protein: CSAGPPRGETQYF.

This clonotype was observed a single time. The gene calls are TRBV6-1 and TRBJ2-7; D remains unclear. This CDR3 has 14 amino acids. The germline V gene encodes CDR1 MNHNS and CDR2 SASEGT. Trimming shortened V by 5 bases and J by 12 bases, and 23 bases separated the two germline ends. The CDR3 coding sequence is TGTGCCAGCAGTCTAGGACGGGTCAAGAACATTCTGTACTTC. It translates to CASSLGRVKNILYF.

The chain is built from TRBV15 and TRBJ1-5; D is perhaps TRBD1 (6 bases). This CDR3 is built from 19 residues. Trimming shortened V by 2 bases and J by 0 bases, and 20 bases separated the two germline ends. Germline CDR1 LNHNV, CDR2 YYDKDF (reference sequence). The CDR3 sequence is CATSRPAVYDRSSNQPQHF. As DNA, the CDR3 is TGTGCCACCAGCAGACCGGCGGTATACGACAGGAGTAGCAATCAGCCCCAGCATTTT.

The genes are TRBV10-3 and TRBJ2-3, with D hard to call. From germline, CDR1 is ENHRY and CDR2 SYGVKD. CDR3 length: 13 amino acids. Trimming took off 3 bases at V and 6 bases at J, with 10 bases between the two ends. CDR3 coding DNA: TGTGCCATCAGTGATAATAGCCCGGATACGCAGTATTTT. It is translated as CAISDNSPDTQYF.

The CDR3, as DNA: TGTGCCATCAGGCCGGGCGGGGCCGGGGAGCTGTTTTTT. Encoded protein: CAIRPGGAGELFF. The chain carries TRBV10-3 and TRBJ2-2, with D perhaps TRBD2 (6 bases). Germline lookup yields CDR1 ENHRY and CDR2 SYGVKD. V gave up 6 bases and J gave up 6 bases, with 11 bases separating them. This CDR3 has 13 residues.

The genes are TRBV6-1 and TRBJ1-5; D remains ambiguous. V dropped 7 bases and J dropped 1 base, with 8 bases sitting between them. The CDR3 spans 13 residues. The germline gives CDR1 MNHNS, CDR2 SASEGT. CDR3 DNA: TGTGCCAGCACGGGGAGGAGCAATCAGCCCCAGCATTTT. It codes for CASTGRSNQPQHF.

The chain has TRBV6-2 or TRBV6-3 and TRBJ1-1; D ambiguous. The CDR3 has 14 amino acids. Germline V CDR1 and CDR2: MNHEY, SVGEGT. V was cut by 6 bases and J by 4 bases, with 15 bases left in between. The CDR3 DNA is TGTGCCAGCAGGCAAACCGGAACGAGCACTGAAGCTTTCTTT. It codes for CASRQTGTSTEAFF.

The chain carries TRBV6-5 and TRBJ2-1; 11 bases line up with TRBD2. V lost 0 bases, J lost 9 bases, and 4 bases stayed unmatched. CDR3 size: 15 residues. From germline, CDR1 is MNHEY and CDR2 SVGAGI. The CDR3 DNA sequence: TGTGCCAGCAGTTACTCGAAACTAGCGGGAGCTGAGCAGTTCTTC. It yields the protein CASSYSKLAGAEQFF.

The chain recombines TRBV5-6 with TRBJ2-3; TRBD2 might be the D (5 bases). Germline V gives CDR1 SGHDT, CDR2 YYEEEE. V gave up 0 bases and J gave up 0 bases, with 14 bases separating them. The CDR3 covers 17 residues. The CDR3 reads CASSLVVRRNSTDTQYF. The DNA of the CDR3 is TGTGCCAGCAGCTTGGTTGTCAGGAGGAATAGCACAGATACGCAGTATTTT. The whole variable domain, filled in from reference TRBV5-6 and TRBJ2-3, reads DAGVTQSPTHLIKTRGQQVTLRCSPKSGHDTVSWYQQALGQGPQFIFQYYEEEERQRGNFPDRFSGHQFPNYSSELNVNALLLGDSALYLCASSLVVRRNSTDTQYFGPGTRLTVL.

This rearrangement joins TRBV25-1 to TRBJ2-7; D perhaps matches TRBD1 (5 bases). Germline CDR1 and CDR2: MGHDK and SYGVNS. The CDR3 has 13 amino acids. V lost 1 base and J lost 3, with 7 bases in between. CDR3 sequence reads: CASSEWTSYEQYF. CDR3 DNA: TGTGCCAGCAGTGAATGGACAAGCTACGAGCAGTACTTC.

V and J are TRBV4-1 and TRBJ2-1; 8 bases are a match to TRBD2. CDR1 MGHRA and CDR2 YSYEKL come from the germline V gene. CDR3 size: 22 residues. With V trimmed by 6 bases and J by 1 base, 26 bases remained unmatched. The CDR3 loop is CASRGGRILAGTASRSYNEQFF. The CDR3 DNA reads as TGCGCCAGCAGGGGCGGACGGATCTTAGCGGGAACTGCTAGCCGGTCCTACAATGAGCAGTTCTTC.

This clonotype turned up a few times. The genes are TRBV5-1 and TRBJ2-4; perhaps TRBD2 as D (6 bases). The DNA end is more similar to TRBJ2-7, so the J call may be wrong. CDR1 and CDR2 (germline): SGHRS, YFSETQ. This CDR3 has 12 residues. This chain's CDR3 is CASSIYGGEQYF. CDR3 in DNA: TGCGCCAGCAGCATCTACGGGGGCGAGCAGTACTTC.

Note on this clonotype: Germline and junction disagree at one end, which may indicate a read error. V is TRBV29-1 and J is TRBJ2-1; the D is unclear. The CDR3 runs 15 residues. Germline V gene lookup returns CDR1 SQVTM and CDR2 ANQGSEA. In DNA, the CDR3 is TGCAGCGTTGAAGGCGCGAGTAGCTCCTACAATGGGCAGTTCTTC. Protein product: CSVEGASSSYNGQFF.

The rearrangement uses TRBV20-1 and TRBJ2-4; no clear D gene. V was pared by 0 bases and J by 13 bases, with 16 bases between. Germline V gene lookup returns CDR1 DFQATT and CDR2 SNEGSKA (reference sequence). This CDR3 has 13 residues. The CDR3 sequence is CSARDRLNNEQYF. The CDR3 DNA reads TGCAGTGCTAGAGACAGGCTCAACAATGAGCAGTACTTC.

The chain is built from TRBV28 and TRBJ2-7; the D is unclear. The J call is in doubt because the DNA end fits TRBJ2-5 better. The CDR3 covers 12 residues. CDR1 is MDHEN, CDR2 SYDVKM, per germline. The CDR3 protein is CASSRRLETQYF. CDR3 coding DNA: TGTGCCAGCAGTAGGCGCCTGGAGACCCAGTACTTC.

The rearrangement joins TRBV12-3 or TRBV12-4 to TRBJ2-1; the D gene could be TRBD1 or TRBD2 (5 bases each). This CDR3 has 14 amino acids. The V end was cut by 6 bases, the J end by 9 bases, with 18 bases between. The CDR3 DNA follows: TGTGCCAGCAGGCCAGCAGGATGGGACGTTGAGCAGTTCTTC. It is translated as CASRPAGWDVEQFF.

This clonotype was seen a single time. CDR3 protein: CASSIRTGGSGANVLTF. The CDR3 region has the DNA TGTGCCAGCAGTATCCGGACAGGGGGTTCTGGGGCCAACGTCCTGACTTTC. V gene TRBV6-2 or TRBV6-3 combines with J gene TRBJ2-6; 10 bases map to TRBD1. In germline, CDR1 is MNHEY, CDR2 SVGEGT. With 5 bases clipped from V and 1 base from J, the junction kept 5 bases outside the gene matches. CDR3 length equals 17 residues.

This chain uses TRBV4-1 with TRBJ2-2, with 7 bases aligning to TRBD1. The CDR3 consists of 17 residues. V shed 4 bases and J 2 bases; nucleotides not matched to a gene: 10. Germline V gene data show CDR1 as MGHRA and CDR2 as YSYEKL. The CDR3 nucleotides read TGCGCCAGCAGCCCTCGGGGACAGCACTTCAACACCGGGGAGCTGTTTTTT. Translation gives CASSPRGQHFNTGELFF.

V and J are TRBV4-1 and TRBJ2-4; D gene ambiguous. The DNA end is more similar to TRBJ2-7, so the J call may be wrong. This CDR3 has 13 residues. Looked up from germline, CDR1 is MGHRA and CDR2 is YSYEKL. The CDR3 region has the DNA TGCGCCAGCAGCCCCAGCCAGGACTACGAGCAGTACTTC. It encodes CASSPSQDYEQYF.

The genes are TRBV28 and TRBJ1-3, with 10 nucleotides matching TRBD1. Germline V gives CDR1 MDHEN, CDR2 SYDVKM. The J segment lost 0 bases and the V segment lost 8 bases, leaving 7 bases of the junction unmatched. The CDR3 has 16 amino acids. CDR3 bases: TGTGCCAGCTATGGGACAGGGGCTTCCTCTGGAAACACCATATATTTT. Translating it yields CASYGTGASSGNTIYF.

The V gene is TRBV6-5, the J gene TRBJ2-7, with D possibly being TRBD2 (7 bases). The CDR3 sequence is 13 residues long. Germline CDR1 and CDR2: MNHEY and SVGAGI. V was trimmed by 6 bases and J by 3 bases, leaving 12 bases between them. The CDR3 loop is CASRQGLIYEQYF. CDR3 bases: TGTGCCAGCAGACAGGGACTAATCTACGAGCAGTACTTC.

The V call is TRBV6-5, the J call TRBJ2-4; 7 bases are shared with TRBD2. The CDR3 length is 15 residues. V dropped 5 bases and J dropped 3; count of bases not matched to a gene: 7. Germline V gene lookup returns CDR1 MNHEY and CDR2 SVGAGI. The CDR3 sequence: CASSRGVAYKNIQYF. The CDR3 DNA reads TGTGCCAGCAGTCGGGGGGTCGCGTACAAAAACATTCAGTACTTC.

This clonotype was seen a handful of times. The chain recombines TRBV12-3 or TRBV12-4 with TRBJ2-7; D gene ambiguous. Trimming removed 6 bases at V and 4 bases at J, with 10 bases between. The CDR3 consists of 12 residues. CDR3: CASSGDAYEQYF. CDR3 in DNA: TGTGCCAGCAGCGGTGATGCATACGAGCAGTACTTC.

The gene calls are TRBV4-1 and TRBJ2-7; D could derive from TRBD1 or TRBD2 (5 bases each). Germline V gene data show CDR1 as MGHRA and CDR2 as YSYEKL. The V and J ends lost 0 bases and 0 bases respectively, with 21 bases between them. The CDR3 has 19 amino acids. CDR3 protein: CASSQEVGPGARVSYEQYF. The CDR3 nucleotides read TGCGCCAGCAGCCAAGAGGTGGGGCCCGGGGCGAGGGTCTCCTACGAGCAGTACTTC.